Listed below are T cell receptor beta chains from one sample, sequenced in a study of beta chain features in type 1 diabetes. Sequencing used immunoSEQ multiplex PCR; TCRdb keeps in-frame clones, though not all of them. Among 85,000 to 110,000 clones, under 30% were seen once, and the ten largest hold roughly 0.58%. Sequencing was performed on central memory CD4+ T cells from blood. The source is a woman aged 18-29 years with type 1 diabetes. Both conserved end residues are part of each CDR3. D genes are given only for firm matches. For some rows the clone size is stated as once, few or many, or as a class when expanded; others skip it.

d_call	clone_size	v_call	j_call	cdr3_nt	cdr3_aa
TRBD2	few	TRBV19	TRBJ2-1	TGTGCCAGTTCATTCGGGACTAGTAGAGGGCTTGAGCAGTTCTTC	CASSFGTSRGLEQFF
.	.	TRBV15	TRBJ2-1	TGTGCCACCAGCGGCGGCCCTACGGCGGATGAGCAGTTCTTC	CATSGGPTADEQFF
.	.	TRBV11-1	TRBJ2-5	TGTGCCAGCGAACCCTGGAGAGCCGAGACCCAGTACTTC	CASEPWRAETQYF
TRBD1	.	TRBV18	TRBJ1-1	TGTCCCAGCTCGCCTGACAGGGTATCGACTGAAGCTTTCTTT	CPSSPDRVSTEAFF
TRBD2	.	TRBV4-2	TRBJ2-3	TGTGCCAGCAGCCAAGAGCTCGCGGGAGGGGCAGATACGCAGTATTTT	CASSQELAGGADTQYF
.	few	TRBV5-4	TRBJ2-6	TGTGCCAGCAGCTCAGTTATATTCTCTGGGGCCAACGTCCTGACTTTC	CASSSVIFSGANVLTF
TRBD2	few	TRBV10-1	TRBJ2-7	TGCGCCAGCAGTGCAGCTAGCGGATACGAGCAGTACTTC	CASSAASGYEQYF
TRBD1	few	TRBV25-1	TRBJ1-1	TGTGCCAGCAGGGACAGGGGGACCACCACTGAAGCTTTCTTT	CASRDRGTTTEAFF
.	.	TRBV7-2	TRBJ2-3	TGTGCCAGCAGCCCTGGCCCCGCAGATACGCAGTATTTT	CASSPGPADTQYF
TRBD1	.	TRBV7-9	TRBJ1-1	TGTGCCAGCAGCTCCAGCCTGGGACAGGGCCTCATGAACACTGAAGCTTTCTTT	CASSSSLGQGLMNTEAFF
.	few	TRBV11-2	TRBJ2-3	TGTGCCAGCAGCTTGAGACGGGGACTGGCAGATACGCAGTATTTT	CASSLRRGLADTQYF
TRBD2	few	TRBV20-1	TRBJ2-1	TGCAGTGCTAGTAGGACTAGCTCACAGTTCTTC	CSASRTSSQFF
.	few	TRBV7-2	TRBJ1-5	TGTGCCAGCAGCGTGGGACAAGTGATGGGTCAGCCCCAGCATTTT	CASSVGQVMGQPQHF
.	.	TRBV12-5	TRBJ2-3	TGTGCTAGTGGACAGGGCACAGATACGCAGTATTTT	CASGQGTDTQYF
TRBD2	.	TRBV9	TRBJ2-1	TGTGCCAGCAGCGTAGGAGGGACTAGCGGAGTTTACAATGAGCAGTTCTTC	CASSVGGTSGVYNEQFF
TRBD1	few	TRBV5-4	TRBJ2-2	TGTGCCAGCAGCTTGACGGACAGGGTCACCGGGGAGCTGTTTTTT	CASSLTDRVTGELFF
.	.	TRBV14	TRBJ2-7	TGTGCCAGCAGCCAAGATCGAGGCAGATCCTACGAGCAGTACTTC	CASSQDRGRSYEQYF
.	few	TRBV11-2	TRBJ2-3	TGTGCCAGCAGCACAAGCACAGATACGCAGTATTTT	CASSTSTDTQYF
.	few	TRBV2	TRBJ2-7	TGTGCCAGCAGTCAACGGACAGCCTCGTACGAGCAGTACTTC	CASSQRTASYEQYF
TRBD1	few	TRBV5-1	TRBJ2-1	TGCGCCAGCAGCAACCGGGACAGGAACTACAATGAGCAGTTCTTC	CASSNRDRNYNEQFF
.	few	TRBV7-3	TRBJ2-2	TGTGCCAGCAGCCCCTATACCGGGGAGCTGTTTTTT	CASSPYTGELFF
.	.	TRBV27	TRBJ2-7	TGTGCCAGCAGTTTATCGCTCTACCGAGAGGACGAGCAGTACTTC	CASSLSLYREDEQYF
.	.	TRBV4-3	TRBJ1-3	TGCGCCAGCAGCCAAGAAGGGGGAGGGGCAGGGGGAAACACCATATATTTT	CASSQEGGGAGGNTIYF
TRBD2	.	TRBV7-7	TRBJ2-3	TGTGCCAGCAGCCGACTAGCGGGAGCCACAGATACGCAGTATTTT	CASSRLAGATDTQYF
TRBD1	.	TRBV7-9	TRBJ2-7	TGTGCCAGCAGCCGAGGGACAGGGAGTTCCGTGCCGATCTACGAGCAGTACTTC	CASSRGTGSSVPIYEQYF
.	.	TRBV5-4	TRBJ1-2	TGTGCCAGCAGGGCCCTGGGAGGGAGTATGTATGGCTACACCTTC	CASRALGGSMYGYTF
TRBD2	few	TRBV29-1	TRBJ2-5	TGCAGCGTAGACTTAGCGGGAGGGGGGGAGACCCAGTACTTC	CSVDLAGGGETQYF
.	.	TRBV5-5	TRBJ2-1	TGTGCCAGCAGCTTACAATCCTACAATGAGCAGTTCTTC	CASSLQSYNEQFF
.	.	TRBV7-9	TRBJ1-2	TGTGCCAGCAGCCGATCTGAAGAGGGCTACACCTTC	CASSRSEEGYTF
TRBD2	.	TRBV7-2	TRBJ2-5	TGTGCCAGCAGCTTTAGCGGGAGGGAAGGGGAGACCCAGTACTTC	CASSFSGREGETQYF
TRBD1	.	TRBV28	TRBJ2-7	TGTGCCAGCAGTTTACCTGGGGGGGACAGGGGGAACTACGAGCAGTACTTC	CASSLPGGDRGNYEQYF
TRBD1	.	TRBV27	TRBJ2-1	TGTGCCAGTCAACCGGGACAGGTTTTTGGTGAGCAGTTCTTC	CASQPGQVFGEQFF
TRBD2	.	TRBV30	TRBJ2-1	TGTGCCTGGAGTCTAGGGACTAGCTCCCTGTCGCAGTTCTTC	CAWSLGTSSLSQFF
TRBD2	few	TRBV6-1	TRBJ2-5	TGTGCCAGCAGTGAAAACCCTCTAGTAGCGGGAGTGAGGGAGACCCAGTACTTC	CASSENPLVAGVRETQYF
.	.	TRBV11-2	TRBJ1-4	TGTGCCAGCAGCTTAGATAGAGGGAATGGAAAACTGTTTTTT	CASSLDRGNGKLFF
.	.	TRBV7-9	TRBJ2-5	TGTGCCAGCAGCTTAGCACAGGGGAGGGAGACCCAGTACTTC	CASSLAQGRETQYF
TRBD2	.	TRBV30	TRBJ2-1	TGTGCCTGGAGGACGGGACTAGCGGGCAACAATGAGCAGTTCTTC	CAWRTGLAGNNEQFF
.	few	TRBV29-1	TRBJ1-1	TGCAGCGTGGGGGAGGGAGGGGGTAACACTGAAGCTTTCTTT	CSVGEGGGNTEAFF
.	few	TRBV6-1	TRBJ2-7	TGTGCCAGCAGTGCGAGGTACGCCCCGTACTTC	CASSARYAPYF
TRBD2	.	TRBV4-2	TRBJ2-1	TGTGCCAGCAGCCAGGATAGGACTAGCGGGAGCCATGAGCAGTTCTTC	CASSQDRTSGSHEQFF
TRBD1	.	TRBV6-6	TRBJ2-5	TGTGCCACGACAGGGGGTGGTGAGACCCAGTACTTC	CATTGGGETQYF
.	.	TRBV19	TRBJ1-5	TGTGCCAGTAGGACTACAGGGATCGCTAGTCAGCCCCAGCATTTT	CASRTTGIASQPQHF
.	.	TRBV9	TRBJ2-5	TGTGCCAGCAGCGTAGGAGGCAGCCAACAAGAGACCCAGTACTTC	CASSVGGSQQETQYF
.	few	TRBV18	TRBJ2-5	TGTGCCAGCTCACCAGCGCGTCAAGAGACCCAGTACTTC	CASSPARQETQYF